Listed below are T cell receptor beta chains from one sample, sequenced in a study of OX40 agonist ivuxolimab in advanced cancers. The table came from immunoSEQ multiplex PCR; TCRdb's copy has only in-frame clones and leaves some out. Of 65,000 to 80,000 clones listed, about 80% are singletons. The sequencing here drew on CD4+ or CD8+ T cells sorted from blood, taken in a trial of the OX40 agonist ivuxolimab. These receptors were obtained from an adult with an advanced solid tumor such as melanoma, head and neck, liver or kidney cancer. CDR3s include the opening cysteine and the closing phenylalanine or tryptophan. The D gene is left open where the match is weak. For some rows the clone size is stated as once, few or many, or as a class when expanded; others skip it.

>TRBD1|TRBJ2-3|-|TRBV5-1
TGCGCCAGCAGCTTGGGTTCGAGGGGGCAGGCAGATACGCAGTATTTT
CASSLGSRGQADTQYF
>-|TRBJ1-5|few|TRBV10-3
TGTGCCATCAGTGACAGGGAGGATCAGCCCCAGCATTTT
CAISDREDQPQHF
>-|TRBJ2-1|-|TRBV5-1
TGCGCCAGCAGTTACAGGTCCTTTGAAGGGAATGAGCAGTTCTTC
CASSYRSFEGNEQFF
>-|TRBJ1-5|once|TRBV18
TGTGCCAGCTCACCCTCTCAGGATCAGCCCCAGCATTTT
CASSPSQDQPQHF
>-|TRBJ1-4|-|TRBV2
TGTGCCAGCAGTGACAGTAGGGGTAATGAAAAACTGTTTTTT
CASSDSRGNEKLFF
>-|TRBJ2-3|-|TRBV4-3
TGCGCCAGCAGCCAAGAAGGGAATACGTTAGGTACGCAGTATTTT
CASSQEGNTLGTQYF
>-|TRBJ2-1|once|TRBV6-6
TGTGCCAGCAGCCGGGGCAACAATGAGCAGTTCTTC
CASSRGNNEQFF
>TRBD1|TRBJ2-1|-|TRBV11-1
TGTGCCAGCAGCTTTAACAGGGGCACCTACAATGAGCAGTTCTTC
CASSFNRGTYNEQFF
>TRBD2|TRBJ2-5|-|TRBV6-1
TGTGCCAGCAGTGCACAACTAGCGGGAGGGCCGGAGACCCAGTACTTC
CASSAQLAGGPETQYF
>TRBD2|TRBJ2-1|few|TRBV7-2
TGTGCCAGCAGCCAAGGGACTAGCGGGAGGAGGTCCTACAATGAGCAGTTCTTC
CASSQGTSGRRSYNEQFF
>TRBD1|TRBJ2-2|-|TRBV19
TGTGCCAGTAGCCCGGGACAGGGCGCTAGAGCCGGGGAGCTGTTTTTT
CASSPGQGARAGELFF
>-|TRBJ2-1|-|TRBV28
TGTGCCAGCAGTTTAAGTAGCCGTAGTGAGCAGTTCTTC
CASSLSSRSEQFF
>-|TRBJ2-6|-|TRBV7-3
TGTGCCAGCAGCCAGCTCCACTCTGGGGCCAACGTCCTGACTTTC
CASSQLHSGANVLTF
>-|TRBJ2-7|once|TRBV15
TGTGCCACCAGCAGAGATAGCGGTCCCTACGAGCAGTACTTC
CATSRDSGPYEQYF
>-|TRBJ2-7|-|TRBV28
TGTGCCAGCAGTCCACCGGAGCAGGTCAGGGAGCAGTACTTC
CASSPPEQVREQYF
>TRBD2|TRBJ2-1|-|TRBV11-1
TGTGCCAGCAGCTTTCTAGCGGGGGGGCGAGGTGAGCAGTTCTTC
CASSFLAGGRGEQFF
>TRBD1|TRBJ2-3|-|TRBV5-4
TGTGCCAGCAGCTTGGTAATGGGACAGGGCACAGATACGCAGTATTTT
CASSLVMGQGTDTQYF
>TRBD1|TRBJ1-2|-|TRBV7-8
TGTGCCAGCAGCTTAGACAGGGGTTATGGCTACACCTTC
CASSLDRGYGYTF
>-|TRBJ2-4|-|TRBV6-1
TGTGCCAGCAGTGAAGCGCTTCTCGGCAGGGGAAACATTCAGTACTTC
CASSEALLGRGNIQYF
>TRBD1|TRBJ2-7|-|TRBV10-3
TGTGCCATCGGGGACAGCCTCTCCTACGAGCAGTACTTC
CAIGDSLSYEQYF
>-|TRBJ2-7|-|TRBV21-1
TGTGCCAGCAGCCCGTCAGGAGCGGGAGGAATTACCTACGAGCAGTACTTC
CASSPSGAGGITYEQYF
>TRBD1|TRBJ2-7|-|TRBV18
TGTGCCAGCTCACCGGGAGACAGGGGCTCCTACGAGCAGTACTTC
CASSPGDRGSYEQYF
>-|TRBJ2-3|once|TRBV7-2
TGTGCCAGCAGCTTCGATCGGAGCGGTGATACGCAGTATTTT
CASSFDRSGDTQYF
>-|TRBJ2-5|-|TRBV4-1
TGCGCCAGCAGCCAAGGGAACGCACGGAGCGAGACCCAGTACTTC
CASSQGNARSETQYF
>-|TRBJ2-5|-|TRBV7-9
TGTGCCAGCAGCTCAAAGTCGACCCAGTACTTC
CASSSKSTQYF
>-|TRBJ2-5|-|TRBV18
TGTGCCAGCTCACCACTTTTTAAAGAGACCCAGTACTTC
CASSPLFKETQYF
>TRBD2|TRBJ2-2|-|TRBV11-3
TGTGCCAGCAGCTCAGGTAGCGGGAGGGACCCTTACGCGAACACCGGGGAGCTGTTTTTT
CASSSGSGRDPYANTGELFF
>-|TRBJ2-1|-|TRBV6-6
TGTGCCAGCAGTTCGACCAGGGTTTCCTACAATGAGCAGTTCTTC
CASSSTRVSYNEQFF
>TRBD1|TRBJ1-2|-|TRBV10-3
TGTGCCACCCGGACAGGGGAGGATGGAAACTATGGCTACACCTTC
CATRTGEDGNYGYTF
>-|TRBJ1-1|-|TRBV6-5
TGTGCCAGCAGTTACAAGGGCCGAGTGAATGAAGCTTTCTTT
CASSYKGRVNEAFF
>TRBD1|TRBJ2-3|-|TRBV4-1
TGCGCCAGCAGCATAGGGACAGGAGGGCGCACAGATACGCAGTATTTT
CASSIGTGGRTDTQYF
>-|TRBJ2-5|-|TRBV29-1
TGCAGCGCCGGGACTGGAGAGACCCAGTACTTC
CSAGTGETQYF
>-|TRBJ2-7|-|TRBV5-1
TGCGCCAGCAGCTTTGGCCTCGGGGGCCCGGGGGAGCAGTACTTC
CASSFGLGGPGEQYF
>TRBD2|TRBJ2-2|-|TRBV15
TGTGCCACCAGCAGAGAGATAGCCGCCGGGACTAGCGGGAACACCGGGGAGCTGTTTTTT
CATSREIAAGTSGNTGELFF
>TRBD1|TRBJ1-3|-|TRBV5-1
TGCGCCAGCAGTTATTCCGGGACAGATGGAAACACCATATATTTT
CASSYSGTDGNTIYF
>-|TRBJ2-7|few|TRBV5-6
TGTGCCAGCAGCTTGGTAGGGACCGTCGACTACGAGCAGTACTTC
CASSLVGTVDYEQYF
>TRBD2|TRBJ2-1|-|TRBV7-9
TGTGCCAGCAGCCCCGGGACTAGCGTTTCGGATGAGCAGTTCTTC
CASSPGTSVSDEQFF
>-|TRBJ2-1|-|TRBV27
TGTGCCAGCAGTTTATATTTGGGGGGAAGCTCCAATGAGCAGTTCTTC
CASSLYLGGSSNEQFF
>-|TRBJ1-1|many|TRBV7-2
TGTGCCAGCAGCTTAGATGCCGCGTCGGGAGCTTTCTTT
CASSLDAASGAFF
>-|TRBJ1-5|-|TRBV18
TGTGCCAGCTCACCCTTTCGGGGTCGCGGAGGGGAGCCCCAGCATTTT
CASSPFRGRGGEPQHF
>-|TRBJ2-5|-|TRBV7-2
TGTGCCAGCAGCTTTGGGGGCGCAGCGGAGACCCAGTACTTC
CASSFGGAAETQYF
>-|TRBJ1-1|-|TRBV7-9
TGTGCCAGCAGCTTAGCACAGGGAACTGAAGCTTTCTTT
CASSLAQGTEAFF
>TRBD2|TRBJ2-1|few|TRBV18
TGTGCCAGCTCACCCGGACTAGCGAGCTCCTACAATGAGCAGTTCTTC
CASSPGLASSYNEQFF
>-|TRBJ2-7|once|TRBV4-3
TGCGCCAGCAGCAACCAACAGGGTTACGAGCAGTACTTC
CASSNQQGYEQYF
>-|TRBJ2-5|-|TRBV6-6
TGTGCCAGCAGTCACGAGGAAGAGACCCAGTACTTC
CASSHEEETQYF
>TRBD2|TRBJ2-1|-|TRBV7-6
TGTGCCAGCAGCTTAGGACTAGCGGGGGCTGGCGTGGAGCAGTTCTTC
CASSLGLAGAGVEQFF
>-|TRBJ2-1|-|TRBV5-6
TGTGCCAGCGGAAATCCCACAGGGATTAAGTACAATGAGCAGTTCTTC
CASGNPTGIKYNEQFF
>-|TRBJ2-2|-|TRBV7-3
TGTGCCAGCAGCTTATACACCGGGGAGCTGTTTTTT
CASSLYTGELFF
>TRBD1|TRBJ1-1|-|TRBV9
TGTGCCAGCAGCGCACCAAACGACAGGGTGAACACTGAAGCTTTCTTT
CASSAPNDRVNTEAFF